The T cell receptor beta chain under discussion was sequenced for a study of cytomegalovirus exposure and HLA in healthy donors. Study conclusions and caveats: Judged likely to be a sequencing artifact was a cluster of highly shared sequence variants. Most TCRs appeared rarely, but some public TCRs recurred in many donors.

With respect to this clone: What it binds is not known.

13 Jbeta primers and 60 Vbeta primers were used for the PCR. Assay: immunoSEQ multiplex PCR; the TCRdb copy retains only in-frame clones and omits some. The sample lists about 120,000 clones, about three quarters occurring once. Trimming cost V 4 bases and J 4 bases, with 16 bases left between them. The CDR3 sequence is 15 residues long. Germline lookup yields CDR1 SGHTA and CDR2 FQGNSA. The receptor was isolated from a woman in her forties in good health and CMV-seropositive. The chain is built from TRBV7-2 and TRBJ2-5; no definite D call. Sequenced: PBMCs. The CDR3 loop reads CASSSPVVRGETQYF. Here the CDR3 DNA reads TGTGCCAGCAGCTCCCCGGTGGTCAGAGGAGAGACCCAGTACTTC.